Below, 11 T cell receptor beta chains from the same sample are listed, as sequenced in a study of identical twins. Using its own MiXCR run on the 5' RACE reads, TCRdb lists one record per CDR3 protein. Of a few hundred thousand distinct CDR3 sequences listed, approximately 11% are singletons. These data were likewise used in another study, on yellow fever vaccine responses in identical twins.

Sequenced input: memory (CD45RO+) T cells sorted from blood. Source of these receptors: a woman under 30 in good health.

The CDR3 sequence: CASSQERTGVGGYTF. In nucleotides, the CDR3 is TGTGCCAGCAGCCAAGAAAGGACAGGGGTTGGTGGCTACACCTTC. V gene TRBV3-1 combines with J gene TRBJ1-2; 9 bases match TRBD1. The CDR3 totals 15 residues. Losses at the gene ends were 0 bases for V and 7 bases for J; bases not matched to a gene: 6. The germline V gene encodes CDR1 LGHDT and CDR2 YNNKEL (reference sequence).

This clonotype was counted ten times or more. This chain joins TRBV29-1 and TRBJ1-1; 8 bases are shared with TRBD1. V shed 7 bases and J 5 bases; nucleotides not matched to a gene: 18. Germline V gives CDR1 SQVTM, CDR2 ANQGSEA. This CDR3 is 16 amino acids long. CDR3 in amino acids: CSAFGQGRLEGTEAFF. CDR3 nucleotide sequence: TGCAGCGCATTCGGACAGGGCAGATTGGAGGGGACTGAAGCTTTCTTT.

The gene calls are TRBV5-4 and TRBJ2-7; 9 nucleotides line up with TRBD1. This CDR3 is 15 amino acids long. Trimming removed 5 bases from V and 1 base from J; junction bases left unmatched: 7. The germline V gene has CDR1 SGHNT and CDR2 YYREEE (reference sequence). In DNA form, the CDR3 reads TGTGCCAGCAGTACGAAGGACAGGGGATCCTACGAGCAGTACTTC. It codes for CASSTKDRGSYEQYF.

This clonotype was detected ten times or more. The V call is TRBV7-2, the J call TRBJ2-3; no reliable D call. The CDR3 loop spans 15 amino acids. Germline loops: CDR1 SGHTA, CDR2 FQGNSA. V gave up 6 bases and J gave up 4 bases, with 17 bases separating them. The CDR3 reads CASSYSRTPADTQYF. As DNA, the CDR3 is TGTGCCAGCAGTTATAGCAGGACCCCAGCAGATACGCAGTATTTT.

The J gene is TRBJ2-2, the V gene TRBV29-1, with D unclear. This CDR3 spans 14 amino acids. The V end lost 5 bases, the J end lost 0 bases, and 10 bases lay between the germline ends. Germline CDR1 reads SQVTM; CDR2 reads ANQGSEA. The CDR3 here is CSVRSLTNTGELFF. In DNA, the CDR3 is TGCAGCGTTCGGAGTCTCACGAACACCGGGGAGCTGTTTTTT.

This clonotype was seen a handful of times. The V and J genes are TRBV3-1 and TRBJ1-1; D gene ambiguous. Germline CDR1 reads LGHDT; CDR2 reads YNNKEL (reference sequence). This CDR3 has 14 residues. Between the trimmed V and J ends, which lost 0 bases and 1 base, there was a span of 6 bases. The CDR3 here is CASSQERENTEAFF. As DNA, the CDR3 is TGTGCCAGCAGCCAAGAGCGGGAGAACACTGAAGCTTTCTTT.

This clonotype was seen a handful of times. The V call is TRBV20-1, the J call TRBJ1-5, with unresolved D. This CDR3 is built from 15 residues. Germline values: CDR1 DFQATT, CDR2 SNEGSKA (reference sequence). V was shortened by 6 bases and J by 0 bases, with 15 bases between the two germline ends. CDR3 amino acids: CSAVPLIHSNQPQHF. The CDR3 bases are TGCAGTGCGGTGCCCCTCATTCATAGCAATCAGCCCCAGCATTTT.

This clonotype came up many times. V and J are TRBV15 and TRBJ1-1; no clear D gene. V lost 0 bases and J lost 7, with 6 bases in between. Germline V gives CDR1 LNHNV, CDR2 YYDKDF (reference sequence). The CDR3 has 12 residues. CDR3 residues: CATSRDLGEAFF. DNA for the CDR3: TGTGCCACCAGCAGAGATCTCGGTGAAGCTTTCTTT.

J is TRBJ2-4 and V is TRBV3-1, with 9 bases fitting TRBD2. The germline CDR1 and CDR2 sequences are LGHDT and YNNKEL (reference sequence). This CDR3 is built from 15 residues. Trimming took 1 base from V and 4 from J; bases not matched to a gene: 2. The CDR3 spells CASSQGLAVKNIQYF. CDR3 nucleotides: TGTGCCAGCAGCCAAGGACTAGCGGTAAAAAACATTCAGTACTTC. The full variable domain, its missing parts supplied by reference TRBV3-1 and TRBJ2-4, is DTAVSQTPKYLVTQMGNDKSIKCEQNLGHDTMYWYKQDSKKFLKIMFSYNNKELIINETVPNRFSPKSPDKAHLNLHINSLELGDSAVYFCASSQGLAVKNIQYFGAGTRLSVL.

This chain connects TRBV30 to TRBJ1-1, with TRBD1 as a possible D gene (6 bases). Germline V gives CDR1 GTSNPN, CDR2 SVGIG (reference sequence). The CDR3 is 13 residues long. V gave up 5 bases and J gave up 0 bases, with 10 bases separating them. The CDR3: CAWSDSLNTEAFF. The CDR3, as DNA: TGTGCCTGGTCGGACAGTCTGAACACTGAAGCTTTCTTT.

The chain uses TRBV24-1 and TRBJ2-3, with 10 bases fitting TRBD1. The CDR3 is 17 amino acids. Germline loops: CDR1 KGHDR, CDR2 SFDVKD. With V trimmed by 0 bases and J by 4 bases, 6 bases remained unmatched. The CDR3 loop is CATSDLQGTGASDTQYF. CDR3 nucleotides: TGTGCCACCAGTGATTTGCAAGGGACAGGGGCCTCAGATACGCAGTATTTT.